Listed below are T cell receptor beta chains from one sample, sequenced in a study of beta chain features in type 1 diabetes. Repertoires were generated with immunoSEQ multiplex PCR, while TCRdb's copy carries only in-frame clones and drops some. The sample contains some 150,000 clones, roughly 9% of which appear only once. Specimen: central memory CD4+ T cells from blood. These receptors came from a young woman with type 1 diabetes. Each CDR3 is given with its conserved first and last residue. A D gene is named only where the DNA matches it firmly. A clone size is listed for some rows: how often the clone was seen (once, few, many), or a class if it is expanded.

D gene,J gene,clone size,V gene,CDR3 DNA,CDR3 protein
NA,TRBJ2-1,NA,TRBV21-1,TGTGCCAGCAGGGACCAAAGACAGGAAAAAACTACGGGCAATGAGCAGTTCTTC,CASRDQRQEKTTGNEQFF
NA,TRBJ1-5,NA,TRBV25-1,TGTGCCAGCAGGCAGGGGTTGGACGGTCAGCCCCAGCATTTT,CASRQGLDGQPQHF
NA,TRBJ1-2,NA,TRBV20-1,TGCAGTGCGCGACAATCCTATGGCTACACCTTC,CSARQSYGYTF
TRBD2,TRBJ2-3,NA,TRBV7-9,TGTGCCAGCAGCTTATTTTCGTGGACTAGCGGGGGAGAGGCAGATACGCAGTATTTT,CASSLFSWTSGGEADTQYF
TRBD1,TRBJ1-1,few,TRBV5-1,TGCGCCAGCAGCGTAGAGAGCGGGACAGGCCCACGAAGGGCTTTCTTT,CASSVESGTGPRRAFF
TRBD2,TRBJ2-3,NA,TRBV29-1,TGCAGCGTCCGGACTAGCGCAGATACGCAGTATTTT,CSVRTSADTQYF
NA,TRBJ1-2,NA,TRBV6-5,TGTGCCAGCAGTTACGGGTTAGGTGACAGGTCTTATGGCTACACCTTC,CASSYGLGDRSYGYTF
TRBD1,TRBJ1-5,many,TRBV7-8,TGTGCCAGCAGCCCCGGGACAGGGGACCAGCCCCAGCATTTT,CASSPGTGDQPQHF
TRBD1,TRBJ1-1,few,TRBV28,TGTGCCAGCTTTGCTAACAGGGGTGAAGCTTTCTTT,CASFANRGEAFF
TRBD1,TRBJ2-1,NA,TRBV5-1,TGCGCCAGCAGCGATACAGGGGGCTCTGAGCAGTTCTTC,CASSDTGGSEQFF
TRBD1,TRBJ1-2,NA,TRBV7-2,TGTGCCAGCTCCGACAGGGGTGGCTACACCTTC,CASSDRGGYTF
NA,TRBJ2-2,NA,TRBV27,TGTGCCAGCAGTTTCTCCACAGTTACCGGGGAGCTGTTTTTT,CASSFSTVTGELFF
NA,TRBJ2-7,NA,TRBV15,TGTGCCACCAGCAGGGAGTACTACGAGCAGTACTTC,CATSREYYEQYF
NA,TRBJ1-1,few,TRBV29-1,TGCAGCGCATCCACAGGACGGAACACTGAAGCTTTCTTT,CSASTGRNTEAFF
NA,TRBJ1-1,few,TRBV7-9,TGTGCCAGCAGCTTAGGAGAGGGCTCGAGTGAAGCTTTCTTT,CASSLGEGSSEAFF
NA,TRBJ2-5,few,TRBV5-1,TGCGCCAGCAGCCCTGGGACACTTCCCCAAGAGACCCAGTACTTC,CASSPGTLPQETQYF
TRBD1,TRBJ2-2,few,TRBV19,TGTGCCAGTAGGCCCGGGACAGGGTTCACCGGGGAGCTGTTTTTT,CASRPGTGFTGELFF
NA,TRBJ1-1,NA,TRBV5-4,TGTGCCAGCAGCTTAAAGGCAGGGAGGCCTGAAGCTTTCTTT,CASSLKAGRPEAFF